This T cell receptor beta chain was identified in a study of T cell responses to AZD1222 COVID-19 vaccine. Points from the study as a whole: Most donors were white British, females outnumbered males, and clonal diversity was possibly underestimated.

The ends were cut back, 5 bases at V and 4 bases at J, with 21 bases in the middle. This CDR3 has 17 amino acids. Germline CDR1 reads MGHDK; CDR2 reads SYGVNS. Only in-frame clones appear in the TCRdb table, and some are missing; sequencing was by immunoSEQ multiplex PCR. The data hold more than 110,000 clones, with around nine tenths observed a single time. As regards this clone: What it binds is not known.

The specimen comprised peripheral blood, sampled on day 0 of AZD1222 vaccination. The receptor was derived from an adult in good health. The chain links TRBV25-1 to TRBJ1-3, with D perhaps matching TRBD1 (5 bases). The CDR3 region is CASSPKHGTLGGNTIYF. The CDR3 DNA reads TGTGCCAGCAGTCCGAAACACGGGACCCTTGGGGGAAACACCATATATTTT.